What follows are 17 T cell receptor beta chains derived from one specimen sequenced in a study of T cell responses to AZD1222 COVID-19 vaccine. Libraries were prepared by immunoSEQ multiplex PCR; TCRdb keeps only in-frame clonotypes and omits some of them. The sample lists about 190,000 clones; roughly nine tenths were seen once. The source material was peripheral blood, sampled 28 days after the second dose of the MenACWY control vaccine. These receptor sequences come from an adult who received the MenACWY meningococcal vaccine as a control.

The chain couples TRBV5-1 to TRBJ2-5; D remains unclear. There are 12 residues in the CDR3. Germline CDR1 reads SGHRS; CDR2 reads YFSETQ. V was trimmed by 7 bases and J by 5 bases, leaving 12 bases between them. The CDR3 here is CASQRKGETQYF. The DNA for the CDR3 is TGCGCCAGCCAGAGAAAAGGGGAGACCCAGTACTTC.

The J gene is TRBJ2-7, the V gene TRBV9; no definite D call. The V gene's germline CDR1 is SGDLS and CDR2 YYNGEE. The V gene lost 4 bases and the J gene lost 0 bases, with 14 bases spanning the gap. The CDR3 is 15 amino acids. The CDR3 protein is CASSPNRISSYEQYF. The CDR3, as DNA: TGTGCCAGCAGCCCAAATAGGATAAGCTCCTACGAGCAGTACTTC.

This chain uses TRBV6-5 with TRBJ1-1; weak D call: TRBD1 (5 bases). The germline gives CDR1 MNHEY, CDR2 SVGAGI. V was pared by 0 bases and J by 4 bases, with 9 bases between. CDR3 length: 14 residues. CDR3 bases: TGTGCCAGCAGTTACTCGGGGGGAGGCACTGAAGCTTTCTTT. It translates to CASSYSGGGTEAFF.

The gene calls are TRBV30 and TRBJ2-7, with D perhaps matching TRBD2 (5 bases). Trimming stripped 1 base from V and 2 bases from J, with 6 bases between. This CDR3 is built from 12 residues. In germline, CDR1 is GTSNPN, CDR2 SVGIG (reference sequence). The CDR3 is CAWSAGTYEQYF. CDR3 in DNA: TGTGCCTGGAGTGCCGGGACCTACGAGCAGTACTTC.

The chain combines TRBV19 with TRBJ2-2, with unresolved D. The V gene's germline CDR1 is LNHDA and CDR2 SQIVND (reference sequence). Trimming cost V 0 bases and J 8 bases, with 10 bases left between them. This CDR3 contains 14 residues. The CDR3 DNA sequence: TGTGCCAGTAGTATAGACAGCGCCCGAGGGGAGCTGTTTTTT. Protein product: CASSIDSARGELFF.

The rearrangement joins TRBV6-1 to TRBJ1-2, with D perhaps matching TRBD1 (5 bases). The V end lost 0 bases, the J end lost 6 bases, and 14 bases lay between the germline ends. This CDR3 has 15 amino acids. Germline V gene data show CDR1 as MNHNS and CDR2 as SASEGT. In nucleotides, the CDR3 is TGTGCCAGCAGTGAAGCGCATGGGGCTATAAATGGCTACACCTTC. Translating gives CASSEAHGAINGYTF.

This chain links TRBV10-1 with TRBJ2-3, with 11 positions matching TRBD2. The CDR3 spans 15 residues. The V and J ends lost 6 bases and 3 bases, in that order; junction bases with no gene match: 5. CDR1 and CDR2 (germline): WNHNN, SYGVQD (reference sequence). CDR3 sequence reads: CASSPGLAVTDTQYF. The CDR3 DNA reads TGCGCCAGCAGCCCGGGACTAGCGGTTACAGATACGCAGTATTTT.

This clone was counted between two and nine times. This chain connects TRBV28 to TRBJ2-3; 12 bases agree with TRBD2. Unmatched junction bases numbered 10, after V lost 10 bases and J lost 5 bases. CDR3 length equals 15 residues. Germline CDR1 MDHEN, CDR2 SYDVKM. CDR3 protein: CATKAELAGGDTQYF. The CDR3 DNA is TGTGCCACCAAAGCGGAACTAGCGGGAGGAGATACGCAGTATTTT.

The V call is TRBV24-1, the J call TRBJ2-1; weak D call: TRBD1 (6 bases). Germline-derived CDR1 and CDR2 are KGHDR and SFDVKD. The CDR3 spans 17 residues. V lost 4 bases and J lost 0, with 15 bases in between. The CDR3 DNA reads TGTGCCACCAGTGACTACAGGGATGGAGGCTCCTACAATGAGCAGTTCTTC. This encodes CATSDYRDGGSYNEQFF.

The chain recombines TRBV5-1 with TRBJ1-3; TRBD1 agrees at 9 bases. The CDR3 contains 18 residues. J was trimmed by 0 bases and V by 5 bases; bases with no gene match: 12. CDR1 and CDR2 from the germline V gene are SGHRS and YFSETQ. The CDR3 protein is CASSSSGTGLTSGNTIYF. CDR3 sequence (DNA): TGCGCCAGCAGTTCCTCCGGGACAGGGCTCACCTCTGGAAACACCATATATTTT.

The genes are TRBV4-3 and TRBJ2-7; D may be TRBD1 or TRBD2 (5 bases each). In germline, CDR1 is LGHNA, CDR2 YSLEER. The CDR3 is 13 residues long. The V gene lost 3 bases and the J gene lost 6 bases, with 12 bases spanning the gap. CDR3 bases: TGCGCCAGCAGCCAGGACCGGGACGGCGAGCAGTACTTC. Protein sequence: CASSQDRDGEQYF.

This sequence joins TRBV6-2 or TRBV6-3 and TRBJ1-1; TRBD1 is a possible D gene (5 bases). Germline V CDR1 and CDR2: MNHEY, SVGEGT. Trimming took off 4 bases at V and 4 bases at J, with 22 bases between the two ends. This CDR3 is built from 17 residues. This chain's CDR3 is CASSLPSGREFLTEAFF. CDR3 nucleotide sequence: TGTGCCAGCAGTTTACCCTCGGGCAGGGAGTTTCTCACTGAAGCTTTCTTT.

This chain links TRBV19 with TRBJ1-6; D gene unclear. The germline CDR1 and CDR2 sequences are LNHDA and SQIVND (reference sequence). V gave up 5 bases and J gave up 7 bases, with 18 bases separating them. The CDR3 sequence is 16 residues long. The CDR3 DNA is TGTGCCAGTAGTTTAAGCGCCGGGGTCGGGAATTCACCCCTCCACTTT. It encodes CASSLSAGVGNSPLHF.

This chain links TRBV10-3 with TRBJ1-2, with 8 bases that match TRBD1. With V trimmed by 2 bases and J by 0 bases, 2 bases remained unmatched. CDR3 size: 15 residues. CDR1 ENHRY and CDR2 SYGVKD come from the germline V gene. The CDR3 sequence: CAISEGDRSNYGYTF. CDR3 sequence (DNA): TGTGCCATCAGTGAGGGGGACAGGTCTAACTATGGCTACACCTTC.

The J gene is TRBJ2-5, the V gene TRBV5-1, with 10 nucleotides matching TRBD2. The CDR3 extends over 13 amino acids. The germline V gene encodes CDR1 SGHRS and CDR2 YFSETQ. V shed 6 bases, J shed 4 bases, and the junction held 3 bases outside the gene matches. In DNA form, the CDR3 reads TGCGCCAGCACAGCGGGAGGGCGAGAGACCCAGTACTTC. Its protein product is CASTAGGRETQYF.

J is TRBJ1-1 and V is TRBV14; D is ambiguous. This CDR3 is built from 15 residues. Per the germline V gene, CDR1 is SGHDN and CDR2 is FVKESK. Trimming left V 4 bases short and J 4 bases short, with 16 bases between. DNA of the CDR3: TGTGCCAGCAGCCCTCGGACTTTTACTACCACTGAAGCTTTCTTT. The encoded protein is CASSPRTFTTTEAFF.

This sequence joins TRBV24-1 and TRBJ2-7, with 8 bases matching TRBD1. Germline CDR1 KGHDR, CDR2 SFDVKD. V lost 1 base and J lost 5; bases outside the gene matches: 6. The CDR3 is 15 amino acids. The CDR3 DNA follows: TGTGCCACCAGTGATTTTGTCAGGGGGCACGACGAGCAGTACTTC. Amino acid sequence: CATSDFVRGHDEQYF.